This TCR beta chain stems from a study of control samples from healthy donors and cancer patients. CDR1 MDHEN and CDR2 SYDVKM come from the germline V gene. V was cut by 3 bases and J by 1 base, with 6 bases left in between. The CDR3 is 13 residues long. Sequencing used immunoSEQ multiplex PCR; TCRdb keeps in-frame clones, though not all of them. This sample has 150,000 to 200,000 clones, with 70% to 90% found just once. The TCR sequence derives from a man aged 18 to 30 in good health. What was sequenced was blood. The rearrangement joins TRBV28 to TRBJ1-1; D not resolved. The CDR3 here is CASSLMGNTEAFF. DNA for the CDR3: TGTGCCAGCAGTTTGATGGGGAACACTGAAGCTTTCTTT. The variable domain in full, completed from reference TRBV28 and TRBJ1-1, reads DVKVTQSSRYLVKRTGEKVFLECVQDMDHENMFWYRQDPGLGLRLIYFSYDVKMKEKGDIPEGYSVSREKKERFSLILESASTNQTSMYLCASSLMGNTEAFFGQGTRLTVV.